This TCR beta chain was recorded in a study of identical twins. Study findings and constraints: Abundant beta clonotypes from cord blood had fewer insertions, unlike memory repertoires, which showed none. Compared with models, monozygotic twins showed more out-of-frame TCR alpha sharing.

In this sample, this clonotype turned up a few times. Its antigen is as yet unknown. TCRdb re-called the 5' RACE reads through MiXCR, storing one row per CDR3 protein. The sample gives some 300,000 distinct CDR3 sequences, 9% to 15% of which show up once; about 7% is in the top ten. This sample also appeared in a second study, on yellow fever vaccine responses in identical twins.

The receptor was derived from a woman aged 18-29 years in good health. The sequenced sample was CD8+ T cells sorted from blood.

DNA for the CDR3: TGTGCCAGCAGCTTAGTTTGTGCCAGCGGCTCCTACGAGCAGTACTTC. As protein: CASSLVCASGSYEQYF. The chain carries TRBV7-9 and TRBJ2-7; TRBD2 is a possible D gene (5 bases). Between the trimmed V and J ends, which lost 1 base and 0 bases, there was a span of 13 bases. CDR3 size: 16 residues. Germline V gene data show CDR1 as SEHNR and CDR2 as FQNEAQ (reference sequence).